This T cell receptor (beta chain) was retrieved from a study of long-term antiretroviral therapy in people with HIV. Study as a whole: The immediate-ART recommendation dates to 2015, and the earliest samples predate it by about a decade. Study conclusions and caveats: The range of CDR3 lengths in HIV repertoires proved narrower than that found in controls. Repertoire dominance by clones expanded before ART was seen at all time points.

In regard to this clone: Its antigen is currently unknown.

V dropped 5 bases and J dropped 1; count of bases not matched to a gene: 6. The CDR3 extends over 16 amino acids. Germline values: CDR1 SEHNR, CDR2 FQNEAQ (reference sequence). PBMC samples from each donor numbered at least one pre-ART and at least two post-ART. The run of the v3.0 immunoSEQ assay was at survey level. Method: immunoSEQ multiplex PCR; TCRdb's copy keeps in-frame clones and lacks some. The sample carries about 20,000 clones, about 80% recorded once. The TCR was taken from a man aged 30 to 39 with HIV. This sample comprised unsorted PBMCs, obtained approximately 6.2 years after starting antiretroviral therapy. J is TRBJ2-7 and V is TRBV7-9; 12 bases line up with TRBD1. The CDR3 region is CASSPRDRGLSYEQYF. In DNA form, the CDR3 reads TGTGCCAGCAGCCCCCGGGACAGGGGGCTTTCCTACGAGCAGTACTTC.